The 19 T cell receptor beta chains given below trace back to one sample, sequenced in a study of cytomegalovirus exposure and HLA in healthy donors listed by TCRdb under 2017. The receptor library was made with the immunoSEQ multiplex PCR assay. The multiplex PCR relied on a mix of 60 forward primers for TCR Vbeta segments and 13 reverse primers for TCR Jbeta segments. Imported from immuneACCESS, the table was reduced by TCRdb to in-frame sequences with V and J called. These copies leave out some clones; in studies compared against another copy, an unresolved V gene accounts for under half, and the cause of the remainder is not known. In all, the sample holds some 130,000 clones, and around 87% of those were seen once. The biggest ten clones account for 5.2% of the sample. Material: PBMCs. The receptors shown here come from a woman aged 30 to 39 in good health and CMV-seronegative.

This chain links TRBV5-1 with TRBJ2-5, with 10 positions matching TRBD2. The CDR3 is 16 residues long. V shed 4 bases, J shed 3 bases, and the junction held 9 bases outside the gene matches. Germline lookup yields CDR1 SGHRS and CDR2 YFSETQ. CDR3 residues: CASSHGTSELKETQYF. CDR3 coding DNA: TGCGCCAGCAGCCACGGGACTAGCGAATTGAAAGAGACCCAGTACTTC.

In this sample, this clone turned up once. The chain employs TRBV5-4 and TRBJ1-2, with 8 bases aligning to TRBD1. The trim removed 6 bases at V and 3 bases at J, leaving 4 bases unmatched. Per germline, CDR1 SGHNT and CDR2 YYREEE (reference sequence). The CDR3 consists of 13 residues. CDR3 sequence (DNA): TGTGCCAGCACCGCGACAGGGGACTATGGCTACACCTTC. It translates to CASTATGDYGYTF.

The gene calls are TRBV27 and TRBJ1-6, with TRBD1 matching over 7 bases. Per germline, CDR1 MNHEY and CDR2 SMNVEV (reference sequence). The CDR3 runs to 16 residues. V trimming: 4 bases; J trimming: 13 bases; junction bases outside the gene matches: 16. The CDR3 spells CASSSPIRDSRVPLHF. CDR3 bases: TGTGCCAGCAGTTCTCCGATCCGGGACAGCCGGGTCCCCCTCCACTTT.

This clone has just a few counts. V is TRBV2 and J is TRBJ2-6; unclear D gene. The V end lost 3 bases, the J end lost 13 bases, and 10 bases lay between the germline ends. The CDR3 is made up of 12 amino acids. Germline CDR1 is SNHLY and CDR2 is FYNNEI. CDR3 region: CASSDPLGVLTF. The DNA of the CDR3 is TGTGCCAGCAGTGACCCTCTCGGGGTCCTGACTTTC.

This clone came up a few times. This chain joins TRBV4-3 and TRBJ1-4, with TRBD1 as a possible D gene (5 bases). Trimming took off 1 base at V and 7 bases at J, with 13 bases between the two ends. The CDR3 spans 15 residues. Germline V lookup: CDR1 LGHNA, CDR2 YSLEER. The DNA of the CDR3 is TGCGCCAGCAGCCAAGGGCCAGGGTGGGGTGAAAAACTGTTTTTT. Translated: CASSQGPGWGEKLFF.

This chain joins TRBV4-3 and TRBJ1-2, with 8 nucleotides matching TRBD1. This CDR3 has 15 amino acids. The V segment lost 0 bases and the J segment 4 bases; nucleotides outside the gene matches: 4. CDR1 is LGHNA and CDR2 is YSLEER in the germline V gene. As DNA, the CDR3 is TGCGCCAGCAGCCAAGATGTCGACAGGGGCTATGGCTACACCTTC. As protein: CASSQDVDRGYGYTF.

This chain links TRBV5-4 with TRBJ2-7; the D gene is possibly TRBD2 (6 bases). The length of the CDR3 is 14 residues. Germline V lookup: CDR1 SGHNT, CDR2 YYREEE (reference sequence). The germline V and J ends were trimmed by 5 bases and 5 bases, with 17 bases remaining between them. This CDR3 is CASRMGLKGDEQYF. The CDR3 DNA follows: TGTGCCAGCAGGATGGGACTCAAAGGGGACGAGCAGTACTTC.

The chain combines TRBV15 with TRBJ1-5; TRBD1 matches 7 bases. From germline, CDR1 is LNHNV and CDR2 YYDKDF (reference sequence). The ends lost 6 bases at V and 2 bases at J; junction bases unmatched: 7. The CDR3 runs 15 residues. DNA of the CDR3: TGTGCCACCAGTGGTGACAGGGTTGGCAATCAGCCCCAGCATTTT. It translates to CATSGDRVGNQPQHF.

This chain connects TRBV4-1 to TRBJ2-7; 8 bases line up with TRBD2. The V gene's germline CDR1 is MGHRA and CDR2 YSYEKL. Trimming at V came to 4 bases and at J to 4 bases, leaving 9 bases not matched to a gene. CDR3 size: 15 residues. The CDR3 DNA follows: TGCGCCAGCAGCCGAGGGACCCCGGGGGGGTACGAGCAGTACTTC. This encodes CASSRGTPGGYEQYF.

J is TRBJ1-3 and V is TRBV5-4; 7 bases line up with TRBD1. From germline, CDR1 is SGHNT and CDR2 YYREEE (reference sequence). V lost 1 base to trimming and J lost 4 bases; unmatched junction nucleotides: 2. This CDR3 spans 14 amino acids. CDR3 in amino acids: CASSLQGEGNTIYF. The CDR3 coding sequence is TGTGCCAGCAGCTTGCAGGGGGAAGGAAACACCATATATTTT.

This clone was recorded once. This chain uses TRBV5-6 with TRBJ2-5; D might be TRBD2 (5 bases). This CDR3 is built from 11 residues. Between the trimmed V and J ends, which lost 3 bases and 10 bases, there was a span of 10 bases. Per the germline V gene, CDR1 is SGHDT and CDR2 is YYEEEE. CDR3 in amino acids: CASSSLGIQYF. The DNA for the CDR3 is TGTGCCAGCAGCTCACTAGGGATCCAGTACTTC.

The V gene is TRBV7-8, the J gene TRBJ2-5; D might be TRBD2 (6 bases). The CDR3 is 14 amino acids. CDR1 and CDR2 (germline): SGHVS, FQNEAQ. The V and J ends lost 3 bases and 1 base respectively, with 9 bases between them. CDR3 protein: CASSFSGPQETQYF. CDR3 bases: TGTGCCAGCAGCTTTAGCGGCCCCCAAGAGACCCAGTACTTC.

The DNA of the CDR3 is TGTGCCATCAGTGAGTCTCCGGCGGGGGGCTTCGCTAACTATGGCTACACCTTC. Its protein is CAISESPAGGFANYGYTF. The V and J genes are TRBV10-3 and TRBJ1-2, with a possible D match to TRBD1 (6 bases). CDR3 length: 18 amino acids. The V and J ends lost 0 bases and 0 bases respectively, with 17 bases between them. The germline gives CDR1 ENHRY, CDR2 SYGVKD.

CDR3 bases: TGTGCCAGCAGCCACAGGGTTAGCAATCAGCCCCAGCATTTT. Its translation: CASSHRVSNQPQHF. The chain is built from TRBV2 and TRBJ1-5; tentatively, D is TRBD1 (6 bases). Germline CDR1 is SNHLY and CDR2 is FYNNEI. There are 14 residues in the CDR3. The germline V and J ends were trimmed by 6 bases and 0 bases, with 9 bases remaining between them.

The chain has TRBV4-1 and TRBJ2-7; D remains ambiguous. CDR1 MGHRA and CDR2 YSYEKL come from the germline V gene. The CDR3 spans 13 residues. V lost 2 bases and J 6 bases, leaving 11 bases between the germline ends. The CDR3 DNA reads TGCGCCAGCAGCCAACCTAGTCGATCCGAGCAGTACTTC. It yields the protein CASSQPSRSEQYF.

CDR3 sequence (DNA): TGTGCCAGCAGTTCCTTTAGGACAGGGTTGAGGGGCTACACCTTC. It yields the protein CASSSFRTGLRGYTF. The rearrangement joins TRBV27 to TRBJ1-2; TRBD1 matches 8 bases. Trimming took 4 bases from V and 8 from J; bases not matched to a gene: 12. CDR3 length equals 15 residues. Germline V gives CDR1 MNHEY, CDR2 SMNVEV (reference sequence).

This clone was detected only a few times. CDR3 amino acids: CASSGQTSTDTQYF. CDR3 sequence (DNA): TGTGCCAGCAGTGGACAGACAAGCACAGATACGCAGTATTTT. The chain recombines TRBV7-6 with TRBJ2-3, with D tentatively TRBD1 (6 bases). Between the trimmed V and J ends, which lost 6 bases and 0 bases, there was a span of 10 bases. Germline V gene lookup returns CDR1 SGHVS and CDR2 FNYEAQ. CDR3 length equals 14 residues.

This clone came up once. The gene calls are TRBV5-4 and TRBJ2-7, with D tentatively TRBD1 (6 bases). In germline, CDR1 is SGHNT, CDR2 YYREEE (reference sequence). CDR3 length: 14 amino acids. Trimming cost V 4 bases and J 2 bases, with 13 bases left between them. CDR3 DNA: TGTGCCAGCAGCCCGACAGGACCTACCTACGAGCAGTACTTC. Residues: CASSPTGPTYEQYF.

This clone was counted once. This sequence joins TRBV28 and TRBJ2-7; 11 bases fit TRBD1. Germline-derived CDR1 and CDR2 are MDHEN and SYDVKM. There are 15 residues in the CDR3. The V gene end was trimmed by 3 bases and the J gene end by 4 bases; junction bases not matched to a gene: 5. CDR3 nucleotide sequence: TGTGCCAGCAGTTTGGGCGGGACAGGGGGATACGAGCAGTACTTC. Residues: CASSLGGTGGYEQYF.